This record concerns one T cell receptor (beta chain) sequence. The source of the sample is a study of blood T cell repertoires in COVID-19. Study-level information: The study drew acute and convalescent COVID-19 samples from the United States, Italy and Spain. In each case, the material was cDNA or gDNA derived from T cells, B-cell-depleted T cells, or PBMCs.

After removal of 2 bases from V and 7 bases from J, the junction contained 5 bases not matched to a gene. Germline lookup yields CDR1 MNHEY and CDR2 SVGAGI. The CDR3 totals 15 residues. Source study methods: For nucleated cells, counts were estimated from reference gene primer amplification. Assay: immunoSEQ multiplex PCR; the TCRdb copy retains only in-frame clones and omits some. That table supplies the V and J calls and clone size; D and trimming were determined from the DNA. The table includes some 150,000 clones, 80% to 85% detected once. The V gene is TRBV6-5, the J gene TRBJ2-5, with TRBD2 matching 12 bases. The receptor comes from a human donor in a cohort sampled during active COVID-19. Sequenced: peripheral blood. This CDR3 reads CASSYASGGAGTQYF. CDR3 DNA sequence: TGTGCCAGCAGTTACGCTAGCGGGGGGGCCGGGACCCAGTACTTC.